These 27 T cell receptor beta chains originate from one sample sequenced in a study of identical twins. TCRdb reanalysed the 5' RACE reads using MiXCR and keeps one entry per CDR3 protein. Counted here are about 530,000 distinct CDR3 sequences, around 15% occurring once; the ten biggest clones make up 0.44%. The data were also submitted as part of a second study, on yellow fever vaccine responses in identical twins.

The sample comprised CD4+ T cells sorted from blood. These receptor sequences come from a woman aged 18 to 35 in good health.

This clonotype was seen more than once but under ten times. The chain has TRBV7-9 and TRBJ1-5; TRBD1 is a possible D gene (6 bases). Trimming removed 5 bases from V and 4 bases from J, with 12 bases in between. This CDR3 spans 14 amino acids. Germline V CDR1 and CDR2: SEHNR, FQNEAQ (reference sequence). CDR3 sequence (DNA): TGTGCCAGCAGCCCTCAGGGGATTAATCAGCCCCAGCATTTT. Translation: CASSPQGINQPQHF.

In its sample, this clonotype was seen a few times. The chain couples TRBV28 to TRBJ2-1; 7 bases align to TRBD1. V lost 6 bases and J lost 12; bases outside the gene matches: 8. CDR1 is MDHEN, CDR2 SYDVKM, per germline. The CDR3 totals 12 residues. In DNA form, the CDR3 reads TGTGCCAGCAGAGAGACAGGGTCTCGGCAGTTCTTC. Translated: CASRETGSRQFF.

The V and J genes are TRBV29-1 and TRBJ2-1; D possibly corresponds to TRBD2 (5 bases). The CDR3 sequence is 14 residues long. In germline, CDR1 is SQVTM, CDR2 ANQGSEA. Trimming left V 7 bases short and J 0 bases short, with 13 bases between. CDR3 sequence reads: CSATRASSYNEQFF. CDR3 bases: TGCAGCGCCACGCGGGCGAGCTCCTACAATGAGCAGTTCTTC.

This chain connects TRBV19 to TRBJ1-2, with TRBD1 matching over 7 bases. The CDR3 has 13 residues. Looked up from germline, CDR1 is LNHDA and CDR2 is SQIVND (reference sequence). J was trimmed by 8 bases and V by 1 base; bases with no gene match: 4. CDR3 sequence (DNA): TGTGCCAGTAGTATAGGAGGGGGCCGGGGCTACACCTTC. Its translation is CASSIGGGRGYTF.

V usage is TRBV5-6 and J usage is TRBJ2-1; the match to TRBD2 covers 11 bases. The V segment lost 4 bases and the J segment 4 bases; nucleotides outside the gene matches: 7. The CDR3 consists of 16 residues. CDR1 and CDR2 from the germline V gene are SGHDT and YYEEEE. The CDR3 bases are TGTGCCAGCAGCCCAGGGACTAGCGGCTTATACAATGAGCAGTTCTTC. This gives the protein CASSPGTSGLYNEQFF.

In its sample, this clonotype was seen a few times. CDR3 DNA: TGTGCCAGCAGCTTGACCCTAGGGGATTCACCCCTCCACTTT. Amino acids: CASSLTLGDSPLHF. V gene TRBV7-8 combines with J gene TRBJ1-6, with D possibly TRBD1 on 5 matching bases. CDR3 length: 14 amino acids. Germline V gene lookup returns CDR1 SGHVS and CDR2 FQNEAQ. V lost 3 bases and J 8 bases, leaving 11 bases between the germline ends.

This clonotype was counted between two and nine times. The rearrangement joins TRBV12-3 or TRBV12-4 to TRBJ1-2, with D hard to call. The CDR3 runs 16 residues. The ends were cut back, 4 bases at V and 5 bases at J, with 20 bases in the middle. The CDR3 here is CASSSKTPSRKYGYTF. The DNA of the CDR3 is TGTGCCAGCAGTTCCAAGACGCCCTCACGAAAATATGGCTACACCTTC.

This CDR3 is CASSQAGVYQPQHF. The CDR3 DNA follows: TGTGCCAGCAGCCAAGCAGGAGTCTATCAGCCCCAGCATTTT. J is TRBJ1-5 and V is TRBV3-1; D is unclear. With 1 base removed from V and 5 bases from J, the gap between germline ends came to 9 bases. Germline V gene data show CDR1 as LGHDT and CDR2 as YNNKEL (reference sequence). This CDR3 comprises 14 residues.

This clonotype came up many times. This rearrangement joins TRBV24-1 to TRBJ2-3; 10 bases map to TRBD2. This CDR3 region has 14 residues. Germline CDR1 and CDR2: KGHDR and SFDVKD. The J segment lost 3 bases and the V segment lost 9 bases, leaving 5 bases of the junction unmatched. Here the CDR3 reads CATSGLASTDTQYF. The CDR3 DNA reads TGTGCCACCTCGGGACTAGCGTCGACAGATACGCAGTATTTT.

This clonotype has only a few counts. The chain couples TRBV19 to TRBJ2-1; TRBD2 aligns across 16 bases. J lost 7 bases, V lost 7 bases, and 16 bases had no gene match. The V gene's germline CDR1 is LNHDA and CDR2 SQIVND (reference sequence). This CDR3 contains 19 residues. This chain's CDR3 is CASTPSPGLAGGPGNEQFF. The CDR3, as DNA: TGTGCCAGTACCCCCTCACCGGGACTAGCGGGGGGGCCCGGAAATGAGCAGTTCTTC. The full variable domain, in which reference TRBV19 and TRBJ2-1 provide the parts outside the CDR3, is DGGITQSPKYLFRKEGQNVTLSCEQNLNHDAMYWYRQDPGQGLRLIYYSQIVNDFQKGDIAEGYSVSREKKESFPLTVTSAQKNPTAFYLCASTPSPGLAGGPGNEQFFGPGTRLTVL.

The chain links TRBV20-1 to TRBJ1-4; D might be TRBD1 (5 bases). The CDR3 is 12 amino acids. Germline V gene lookup returns CDR1 DFQATT and CDR2 SNEGSKA (reference sequence). The V end was cut by 6 bases, the J end by 7 bases, with 12 bases between. The DNA of the CDR3 is TGCAGTGCCAGGGCGGGAGGTGAAAAACTGTTTTTT. It is translated as CSARAGGEKLFF.

This clonotype was recorded a few times. This sequence joins TRBV16 and TRBJ2-7, with D unclear. The V and J ends lost 0 bases and 3 bases respectively, with 15 bases between them. CDR3 size: 16 residues. Germline V gives CDR1 KGHSY, CDR2 FQNENV. This chain's CDR3 is CASSQSPERWVYEQYF. The CDR3 nucleotides are TGTGCCAGCAGCCAATCCCCGGAACGGTGGGTCTACGAGCAGTACTTC.

V and J are TRBV5-1 and TRBJ2-3; TRBD1 matches 8 bases. Trimming at V came to 3 bases and at J to 0 bases, leaving 9 bases not matched to a gene. The germline V gene encodes CDR1 SGHRS and CDR2 YFSETQ. The CDR3 consists of 17 residues. This CDR3 reads CASSSHGQGFSTDTQYF. For the CDR3, the DNA is TGCGCCAGCAGCTCCCACGGACAGGGATTTAGCACAGATACGCAGTATTTT.

This clonotype was counted a few times. The J gene is TRBJ1-3, the V gene TRBV28, with D perhaps matching TRBD1 (5 bases). V was cut by 10 bases and J by 3 bases, with 16 bases left in between. This CDR3 contains 14 residues. Germline assignment: CDR1 MDHEN and CDR2 SYDVKM. CDR3 in amino acids: CATTRGTYGNTIYF. Written as DNA, the CDR3 is TGTGCCACCACTAGGGGCACTTATGGAAACACCATATATTTT.

This chain connects TRBV5-1 to TRBJ2-3; 8 bases fit TRBD2. With 5 bases clipped from V and 2 bases from J, the junction kept 7 bases outside the gene matches. The CDR3 is 15 residues long. The germline CDR1 and CDR2 sequences are SGHRS and YFSETQ. The CDR3 DNA follows: TGCGCCAGCAGGATCTTAGCGGGACCCACAGATACGCAGTATTTT. Protein product: CASRILAGPTDTQYF.

The rearrangement joins TRBV6-1 to TRBJ1-1; maybe TRBD1 (5 bases). This CDR3 contains 13 residues. Germline CDR1 reads MNHNS; CDR2 reads SASEGT. V was clipped by 11 bases and J by 0 bases, with 13 bases between them. The CDR3 DNA reads TGTGCCTCGAAGGGACGGGTGAACACTGAAGCTTTCTTT. Translation: CASKGRVNTEAFF.

This clonotype was recorded at least ten times. This chain links TRBV5-1 with TRBJ2-1; 8 nucleotides align to TRBD2. J gave up 7 bases and V 2 bases, and 8 bases lay outside the gene matches. CDR1 and CDR2 (germline): SGHRS, YFSETQ. CDR3 size: 15 residues. DNA for the CDR3: TGCGCCAGCAGCTTTTTGCTTGGACTAGCTAATGAGCAGTTCTTC. Amino acid sequence: CASSFLLGLANEQFF.

This clonotype came up a few times. CDR3 DNA sequence: TGTGCCAGCAGTCCCCATCCGGCGCGGGACAGGGCTATCTACGAGCAGTACTTC. Its translation: CASSPHPARDRAIYEQYF. V and J are TRBV27 and TRBJ2-7, with 9 bases identical to TRBD1. There are 18 residues in the CDR3. The junction had 17 bases not matched to a gene; V was cut back by 5 bases and J by 3 bases. The germline gives CDR1 MNHEY, CDR2 SMNVEV (reference sequence).

This sequence joins TRBV14 and TRBJ2-3, with no clear D. V lost 0 bases to trimming and J lost 4 bases, with 14 bases between them. The CDR3 is 16 amino acids. Germline V gives CDR1 SGHDN, CDR2 FVKESK. The CDR3, as DNA: TGTGCCAGCAGCCAAGAGCGCCCGAGTTGGGCAGATACGCAGTATTTT. As protein: CASSQERPSWADTQYF.

V is TRBV5-1 and J is TRBJ2-1; D remains ambiguous. This CDR3 is 11 amino acids long. Germline CDR1 reads SGHRS; CDR2 reads YFSETQ. Here the CDR3 reads CASAGYNEQFF. The CDR3 nucleotides read TGCGCAAGCGCTGGGTACAATGAGCAGTTCTTC.

J is TRBJ2-7 and V is TRBV2, with D perhaps given as TRBD1 or TRBD2 (5 bases each). V dropped 3 bases and J dropped 3 bases, with 12 bases sitting between them. The CDR3 has 14 amino acids. Germline CDR1 and CDR2: SNHLY and FYNNEI. The DNA of the CDR3 is TGTGCCAGCAGTGACACCCTTGGGGGCTACGAGCAGTACTTC. Its protein product is CASSDTLGGYEQYF.

This sequence joins TRBV14 and TRBJ2-3; TRBD1 matches 7 bases. The CDR3 extends over 16 amino acids. Germline V gene data show CDR1 as SGHDN and CDR2 as FVKESK. V lost 4 bases and J lost 3; bases outside the gene matches: 10. CDR3 in DNA: TGTGCCAGCAGCCCGGCACAAAGGGGGCAAACAGATACGCAGTATTTT. This sequence encodes CASSPAQRGQTDTQYF.

This clonotype has only a few counts. This chain joins TRBV28 and TRBJ1-2, with D perhaps matching TRBD1 (6 bases). The germline V gene has CDR1 MDHEN and CDR2 SYDVKM. This CDR3 contains 12 residues. V dropped 1 base and J dropped 7 bases, with 7 bases sitting between them. The CDR3: CASSLYRAGYTF. The CDR3 nucleotides read TGTGCCAGCAGTTTATACAGGGCTGGCTACACCTTC.

The chain employs TRBV5-1 and TRBJ2-2; D ambiguous. The CDR3 sequence is 13 residues long. Deletions cut 4 bases from V and 7 bases from J, with 11 bases between. Germline loops: CDR1 SGHRS, CDR2 YFSETQ. The chain's CDR3 is CASSPRHDGELFF. CDR3 in DNA: TGCGCCAGCAGCCCGAGGCATGACGGGGAGCTGTTTTTT.

This clonotype was seen more than once but under ten times. The chain uses TRBV7-8 and TRBJ2-3; D ambiguous. Trimming removed 1 base at V and 0 bases at J, with 11 bases between. The CDR3 sequence is 16 residues long. Germline-derived CDR1 and CDR2 are SGHVS and FQNEAQ. The CDR3, as DNA: TGTGCCAGCAGCTTAGGGCCAGGAAAAAGCACAGATACGCAGTATTTT. It codes for CASSLGPGKSTDTQYF.

This chain joins TRBV7-2 and TRBJ1-1; D unclear. The V gene lost 2 bases and the J gene lost 6 bases, with 13 bases spanning the gap. Germline CDR1 SGHTA, CDR2 FQGNSA. The CDR3 spans 14 residues. The CDR3 sequence: CASSLHRHGSEAFF. CDR3 bases: TGTGCCAGCAGCTTACACCGACACGGCTCTGAAGCTTTCTTT.

The chain is built from TRBV20-1 and TRBJ1-2; a weak D match, TRBD1 (6 bases). Germline V gene data show CDR1 as DFQATT and CDR2 as SNEGSKA (reference sequence). The CDR3 is 12 residues long. V was pared by 7 bases and J by 5 bases, with 14 bases between. CDR3 sequence: CSVDSLGYGYTF. The CDR3 region has the DNA TGCAGTGTGGACAGCCTAGGATATGGCTACACCTTC.